This T cell receptor (beta chain) was documented in a study of PD-1 blockade in classical Hodgkin lymphoma. Study-level findings and limits: Relapsed/refractory patients reportedly had the lowest baseline TCR diversity, below newly diagnosed patients, who were below healthy donors.

Time point denoted: cycle 4 day 1 (C4D1), after five to seven weeks of nivolumab. Every single patient, without exception, relapsed after autologous stem cell transplantation, and brentuximab vedotin exposure varied. Best responses included complete response and partial response; otherwise, the best response was progressive disease. To note about this clone: Its target is unknown.

Sequencing was performed with immunoSEQ multiplex PCR; in TCRdb, only in-frame clones are kept and a portion is missing. The sample shows under 50,000 clones, 60% to 75% of them seen only once. V dropped 1 base and J dropped 0; count of bases not matched to a gene: 5. Germline V lookup: CDR1 LGHNA, CDR2 YNFKEQ. CDR3 length equals 16 residues. The chain carries TRBV4-2 and TRBJ2-5, with TRBD1 matching over 7 bases. The starting material was peripheral blood mononuclear cells (PBMCs), obtained before the fourth cycle of nivolumab. The sequence came from a human donor with classical Hodgkin lymphoma. The CDR3 is CASSQATGTDQETQYF. The CDR3 DNA reads as TGTGCCAGCAGCCAAGCCACCGGGACAGACCAAGAGACCCAGTACTTC.